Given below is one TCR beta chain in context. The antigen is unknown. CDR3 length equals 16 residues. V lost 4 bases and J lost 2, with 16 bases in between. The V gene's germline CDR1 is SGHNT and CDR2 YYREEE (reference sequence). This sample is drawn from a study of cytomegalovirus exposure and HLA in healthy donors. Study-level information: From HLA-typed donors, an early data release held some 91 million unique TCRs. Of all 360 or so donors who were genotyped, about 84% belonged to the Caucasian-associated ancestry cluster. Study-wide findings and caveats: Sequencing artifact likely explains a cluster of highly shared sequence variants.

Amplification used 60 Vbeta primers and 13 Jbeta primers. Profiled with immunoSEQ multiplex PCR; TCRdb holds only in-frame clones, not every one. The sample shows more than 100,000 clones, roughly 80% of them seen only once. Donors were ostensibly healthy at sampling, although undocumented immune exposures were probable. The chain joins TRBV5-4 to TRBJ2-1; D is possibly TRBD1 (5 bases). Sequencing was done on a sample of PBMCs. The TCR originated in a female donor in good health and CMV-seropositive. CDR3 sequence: CASSGLQAGTYNEQFF. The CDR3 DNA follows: TGTGCCAGCAGCGGCTTACAGGCAGGGACCTACAATGAGCAGTTCTTC. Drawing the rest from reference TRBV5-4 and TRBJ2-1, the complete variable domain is ETGVTQSPTHLIKTRGQQVTLRCSSQSGHNTVSWYQQALGQGPQFIFQYYREEENGRGNFPPRFSGLQFPNYSSELNVNALELDDSALYLCASSGLQAGTYNEQFFGPGTRLTVL.